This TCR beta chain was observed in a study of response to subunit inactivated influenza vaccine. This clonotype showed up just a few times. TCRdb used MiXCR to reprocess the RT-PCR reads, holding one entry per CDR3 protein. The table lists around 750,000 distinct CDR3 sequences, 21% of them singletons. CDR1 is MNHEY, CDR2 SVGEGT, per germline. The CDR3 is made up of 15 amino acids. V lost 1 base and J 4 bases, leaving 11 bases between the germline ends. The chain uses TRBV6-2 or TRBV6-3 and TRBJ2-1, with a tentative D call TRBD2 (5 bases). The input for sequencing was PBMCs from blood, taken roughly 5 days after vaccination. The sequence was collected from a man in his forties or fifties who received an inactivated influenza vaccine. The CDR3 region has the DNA TGTGCCAGCAGTTACTTGGACTCAACGTACAATGAGCAGTTCTTC. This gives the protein CASSYLDSTYNEQFF.